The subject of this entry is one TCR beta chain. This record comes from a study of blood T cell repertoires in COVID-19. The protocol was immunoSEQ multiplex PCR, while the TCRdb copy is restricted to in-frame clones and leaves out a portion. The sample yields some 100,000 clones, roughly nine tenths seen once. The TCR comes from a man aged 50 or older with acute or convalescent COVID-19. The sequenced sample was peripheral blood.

The CDR3 here is CASSQSQSLQGWSYEQYF. CDR3 DNA: TGTGCCAGCAGCCAATCACAATCACTACAGGGGTGGTCCTACGAGCAGTACTTC. This chain uses TRBV14 with TRBJ2-7, with 7 bases that match TRBD1. Germline V lookup: CDR1 SGHDN, CDR2 FVKESK. The CDR3 is 18 residues long. The junction had 14 bases not matched to a gene; V was cut back by 2 bases and J by 1 base. The whole variable domain, filled in from reference TRBV14 and TRBJ2-7, reads EAGVTQFPSHSVIEKGQTVTLRCDPISGHDNLYWYRRVMGKEIKFLLHFVKESKQDESGMPNNRFLAERTGGTYSTLKVQPAELEDSGVYFCASSQSQSLQGWSYEQYFGPGTRLTVT.